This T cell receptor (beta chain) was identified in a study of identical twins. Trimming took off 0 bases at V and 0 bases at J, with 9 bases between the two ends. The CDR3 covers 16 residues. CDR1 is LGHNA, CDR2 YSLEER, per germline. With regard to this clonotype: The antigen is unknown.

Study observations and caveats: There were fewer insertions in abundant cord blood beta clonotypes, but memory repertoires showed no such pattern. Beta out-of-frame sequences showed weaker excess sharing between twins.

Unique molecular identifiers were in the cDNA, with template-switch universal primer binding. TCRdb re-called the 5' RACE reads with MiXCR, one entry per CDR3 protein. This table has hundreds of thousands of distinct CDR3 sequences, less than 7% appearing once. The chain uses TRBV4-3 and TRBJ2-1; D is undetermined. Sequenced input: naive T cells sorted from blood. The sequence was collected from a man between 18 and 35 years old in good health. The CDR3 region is CASSQDIVPSYNEQFF. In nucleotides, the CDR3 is TGCGCCAGCAGCCAAGATATAGTGCCCTCCTACAATGAGCAGTTCTTC.